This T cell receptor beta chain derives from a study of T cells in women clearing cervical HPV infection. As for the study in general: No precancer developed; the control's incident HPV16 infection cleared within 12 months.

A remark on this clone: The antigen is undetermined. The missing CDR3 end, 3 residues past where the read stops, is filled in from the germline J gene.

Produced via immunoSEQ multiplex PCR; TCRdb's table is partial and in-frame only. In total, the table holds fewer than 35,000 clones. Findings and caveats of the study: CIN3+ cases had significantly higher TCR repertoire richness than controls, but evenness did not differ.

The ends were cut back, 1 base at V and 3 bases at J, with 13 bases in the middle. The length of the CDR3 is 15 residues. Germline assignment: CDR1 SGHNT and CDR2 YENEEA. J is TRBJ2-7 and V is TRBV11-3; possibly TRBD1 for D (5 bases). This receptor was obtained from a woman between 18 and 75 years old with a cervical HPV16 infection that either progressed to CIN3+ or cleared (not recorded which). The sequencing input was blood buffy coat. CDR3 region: CASSLGPQGHYEQYF. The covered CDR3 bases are TGTGCCAGCAGCTTAGGACCCCAGGGCCACTACGAG.